This TCR beta chain was observed in a study of tumor-infiltrating lymphocytes in oesophageal squamous cell carcinoma. TCRdb re-analysed the PCR reads in MiXCR, keeping a single row per CDR3 protein. The sample consists of 8,500 to 11,000 distinct CDR3 sequences, roughly 60% of them appearing once. This receptor was taken from a female donor with esophageal squamous cell carcinoma. Specimen: esophageal tumor tissue.

The CDR3: CASSLGGTGLETQYF. In DNA, the CDR3 is TGTGCCAGCAGTTTGGGTGGGACAGGGTTGGAGACCCAGTACTTC. V usage is TRBV12-3 or TRBV12-4 and J usage is TRBJ2-5; 9 bases agree with TRBD1. This CDR3 region has 15 residues. The V segment lost 3 bases and the J segment 5 bases; nucleotides outside the gene matches: 7.